Shown below are 22 T cell receptor beta chains from a single sample sequenced in a study of cytomegalovirus exposure and HLA in healthy donors. Only in-frame clones appear in the TCRdb table, and some are missing; sequencing was by immunoSEQ multiplex PCR. The sample lists under 250,000 clones, 70% to 90% occurring once. What was sequenced was PBMCs. These receptors were taken from a woman aged 18-29 years in good health and CMV-seronegative.

This clone was seen at least ten times. This sequence joins TRBV5-1 and TRBJ1-2; 7 positions agree with TRBD1. CDR1 is SGHRS and CDR2 is YFSETQ in the germline V gene. The V segment lost 0 bases and the J segment 7 bases; nucleotides outside the gene matches: 6. The CDR3 is 14 residues long. Here the CDR3 reads CASSLEGGSVGYTF. The DNA for the CDR3 is TGCGCCAGCAGCTTGGAAGGGGGCTCTGTTGGCTACACCTTC.

The chain carries TRBV28 and TRBJ1-1; D might be TRBD1 (6 bases). Germline loops: CDR1 MDHEN, CDR2 SYDVKM. Deletions cut 6 bases from V and 8 bases from J, with 16 bases between. The length of the CDR3 is 13 residues. The CDR3 bases are TGTGCCAGCAGCCTGGGGAGGGGGACCGAAGCTTTCTTT. This translates into CASSLGRGTEAFF.

Here the CDR3 DNA reads TGTGCCAGCAGTGAGGAGACGACAGGGTCGCACACCGGGGAGCTGTTTTTT. The encoded protein is CASSEETTGSHTGELFF. The chain joins TRBV6-1 to TRBJ2-2, with TRBD1 matching 7 bases. The CDR3 totals 17 residues. The germline gives CDR1 MNHNS, CDR2 SASEGT. V was pared by 3 bases and J by 3 bases, with 10 bases of the junction left unmatched.

V is TRBV5-4 and J is TRBJ1-4; D is perhaps TRBD1 (5 bases). CDR1 and CDR2 from the germline V gene are SGHNT and YYREEE (reference sequence). Trimming stripped 3 bases from V and 5 bases from J, with 8 bases between. The CDR3 covers 13 residues. CDR3 DNA sequence: TGTGCCAGCAGCTCCCAGGGAAATGAAAAACTGTTTTTT. Translation: CASSSQGNEKLFF.

The V gene is TRBV13, the J gene TRBJ2-5; D is uncertain. This CDR3 spans 12 amino acids. Germline V lookup: CDR1 PRHDT, CDR2 FYEKMQ (reference sequence). V dropped 2 bases and J dropped 1 base, with 2 bases sitting between them. The CDR3 DNA follows: TGTGCCAGCAGCTTACTCCAAGAGACCCAGTACTTC. This sequence encodes CASSLLQETQYF. Full variable domain (rest looked up from reference TRBV13 and TRBJ2-5): AAGVIQSPRHLIKEKRETATLKCYPIPRHDTVYWYQQGPGQDPQFLISFYEKMQSDKGSIPDRFSAQQFSDYHSELNMSSLELGDSALYFCASSLLQETQYFGPGTRLLVL.

V usage is TRBV9 and J usage is TRBJ2-7; weak D call: TRBD1 (6 bases). The CDR3 covers 14 residues. Deletions cut 0 bases from V and 2 bases from J, with 9 bases between. Per germline, CDR1 SGDLS and CDR2 YYNGEE. The CDR3 protein is CASSVDQGPYEQYF. CDR3 bases: TGTGCCAGCAGCGTAGATCAGGGGCCCTACGAGCAGTACTTC.

This sequence joins TRBV2 and TRBJ1-6, with D perhaps TRBD1 (5 bases). In germline, CDR1 is SNHLY, CDR2 FYNNEI. The CDR3 runs to 15 residues. The V and J ends lost 5 bases and 9 bases respectively, with 17 bases between them. The CDR3 reads CASSSGGAEGSPLHF. The CDR3 region has the DNA TGTGCCAGCAGTTCTGGTGGGGCCGAGGGTTCACCCCTCCACTTT.

The V call is TRBV30, the J call TRBJ1-5; the match to TRBD1 covers 7 bases. CDR1 GTSNPN and CDR2 SVGIG come from the germline V gene (reference sequence). This CDR3 has 15 residues. The trim removed 1 base at V and 2 bases at J, leaving 5 bases unmatched. The DNA for the CDR3 is TGTGCCTGGAGTGGAGGACAGGCCCGCAATCAGCCCCAGCATTTT. It is translated as CAWSGGQARNQPQHF.

This clone was seen just once. V and J are TRBV7-8 and TRBJ1-6; D call uncertain. V lost 4 bases and J 7 bases, leaving 11 bases between the germline ends. CDR1 and CDR2 (germline): SGHVS, FQNEAQ. The CDR3 spans 14 residues. CDR3 in amino acids: CASSSNTRNSPLHF. CDR3 coding DNA: TGTGCCAGCAGCTCAAACACCCGGAATTCACCCCTCCACTTT.

The V call is TRBV5-6, the J call TRBJ2-1, with D possibly being TRBD1 (6 bases). The CDR3 runs to 15 residues. V was cut by 4 bases and J by 3 bases, with 14 bases left in between. CDR1 is SGHDT and CDR2 is YYEEEE in the germline V gene. The CDR3 DNA reads as TGTGCCAGCAGCGCAACAGGGATCAACTACAATGAGCAGTTCTTC. Residues: CASSATGINYNEQFF.

The V gene is TRBV5-1, the J gene TRBJ2-7; D possibly uses TRBD1 or TRBD2 (7 bases each). The CDR3 loop spans 15 amino acids. Germline lookup yields CDR1 SGHRS and CDR2 YFSETQ. Trimming took 4 bases from V and 3 from J, leaving 17 bases between them. CDR3 DNA: TGCGCCAGCAGCGACCCGGGGGGACAGTACTACGAGCAGTACTTC. This codes for CASSDPGGQYYEQYF.

This chain links TRBV13 with TRBJ1-1, with D perhaps matching TRBD1 (5 bases). The CDR3 covers 14 residues. V lost 1 base, J lost 2 bases, and 8 bases lay in between. Germline CDR1 and CDR2: PRHDT and FYEKMQ (reference sequence). The CDR3 nucleotides are TGTGCCAGCAGCTTAGAACAGGCAAACACTGAAGCTTTCTTT. Its translation: CASSLEQANTEAFF.

The chain links TRBV18 to TRBJ1-6, with 7 nucleotides matching TRBD1. The junction had 4 bases not matched to a gene; V was cut back by 4 bases and J by 7 bases. The CDR3 is made up of 14 amino acids. Germline CDR1 KGHSH, CDR2 LQKENI. CDR3 sequence reads: CASSQQGQNSPLHF. In DNA, the CDR3 is TGTGCCAGCTCACAACAGGGGCAGAATTCACCCCTCCACTTT.

This chain joins TRBV4-2 and TRBJ1-2; D is ambiguous. Trimming removed 4 bases at V and 2 bases at J, with 14 bases between. The CDR3 totals 15 residues. Germline V gives CDR1 LGHNA, CDR2 YNFKEQ. The CDR3 reads CASSPKWPANYGYTF. The CDR3 nucleotides are TGTGCCAGCAGCCCCAAGTGGCCGGCCAACTATGGCTACACCTTC.

The chain uses TRBV5-1 and TRBJ1-5; possible D gene TRBD1, 5 bases. The length of the CDR3 is 14 residues. The V and J ends lost 4 bases and 5 bases respectively, with 13 bases between them. Germline V CDR1 and CDR2: SGHRS, YFSETQ. CDR3 DNA: TGCGCCAGCAGCGTGGGACTGCGGGATCAGCCCCAGCATTTT. Protein product: CASSVGLRDQPQHF.

This clone was recorded a few times. This chain joins TRBV6-1 and TRBJ2-7; TRBD2 is a possible D gene (6 bases). V was trimmed by 0 bases and J by 3 bases, leaving 15 bases between them. The CDR3 is 16 amino acids. Germline V lookup: CDR1 MNHNS, CDR2 SASEGT. The CDR3 region is CASSEAMGGGSYEQYF. The DNA of the CDR3 is TGTGCCAGCAGTGAAGCGATGGGGGGAGGCAGCTACGAGCAGTACTTC.

V gene TRBV14 combines with J gene TRBJ1-2, with D perhaps matching TRBD1 (6 bases). Per germline, CDR1 SGHDN and CDR2 FVKESK. The CDR3 has 15 amino acids. The V and J ends lost 0 bases and 4 bases respectively, with 12 bases between them. The CDR3 reads CASSQESRGSYGYTF. The CDR3, as DNA: TGTGCCAGCAGCCAAGAAAGCAGGGGTAGCTATGGCTACACCTTC.

The chain is built from TRBV2 and TRBJ2-3; the D call may be TRBD1 or TRBD2 (6 bases each). The CDR3 totals 14 residues. V was cut by 5 bases and J by 9 bases, with 18 bases left in between. Germline CDR1 and CDR2: SNHLY and FYNNEI. CDR3 coding DNA: TGTGCCAGCAGTAAGGGGGGTAGGCTCGAAACGCAGTATTTT. Translation: CASSKGGRLETQYF.

The V call is TRBV5-1, the J call TRBJ1-3; the D is unclear. Trimming took off 5 bases at V and 3 bases at J, with 6 bases between the two ends. This CDR3 region has 12 residues. From germline, CDR1 is SGHRS and CDR2 YFSETQ. The chain's CDR3 is CASRADGNTIYF. The CDR3 DNA reads as TGCGCCAGCAGGGCTGATGGAAACACCATATATTTT. The complete variable domain, with remaining parts taken from reference TRBV5-1 and TRBJ1-3, reads KAGVTQTPRYLIKTRGQQVTLSCSPISGHRSVSWYQQTPGQGLQFLFEYFSETQRNKGNFPGRFSGRQFSNSRSEMNVSTLELGDSALYLCASRADGNTIYFGEGSWLTVV.

V gene TRBV6-1 combines with J gene TRBJ2-7; D perhaps matches TRBD2 (6 bases). Trimming stripped 2 bases from V and 5 bases from J, with 16 bases between. Germline V lookup: CDR1 MNHNS, CDR2 SASEGT. The CDR3 spans 15 residues. The CDR3 nucleotides are TGTGCCAGCAGTGAACGCGACGGGGGATACGACGAGCAGTACTTC. Its translation: CASSERDGGYDEQYF.

This clone was seen only once. The J gene is TRBJ1-1, the V gene TRBV25-1; a possible D gene is TRBD1 (6 bases). Trimming took off 8 bases at V and 4 bases at J, with 11 bases between the two ends. Germline assignment: CDR1 MGHDK and CDR2 SYGVNS. The CDR3 loop spans 12 amino acids. CDR3: CASSQGGTEAFF. The CDR3 coding sequence is TGTGCCAGCTCACAGGGTGGCACTGAAGCTTTCTTT.

The chain joins TRBV9 to TRBJ2-3, with 8 bases matching TRBD2. The CDR3 loop spans 14 amino acids. Germline V gives CDR1 SGDLS, CDR2 YYNGEE. Trimming cost V 0 bases and J 5 bases; bases outside gene matches: 2. The CDR3 reads CASSVDLAGDTQYF. CDR3 DNA sequence: TGTGCCAGCAGCGTAGACCTAGCGGGAGATACGCAGTATTTT.